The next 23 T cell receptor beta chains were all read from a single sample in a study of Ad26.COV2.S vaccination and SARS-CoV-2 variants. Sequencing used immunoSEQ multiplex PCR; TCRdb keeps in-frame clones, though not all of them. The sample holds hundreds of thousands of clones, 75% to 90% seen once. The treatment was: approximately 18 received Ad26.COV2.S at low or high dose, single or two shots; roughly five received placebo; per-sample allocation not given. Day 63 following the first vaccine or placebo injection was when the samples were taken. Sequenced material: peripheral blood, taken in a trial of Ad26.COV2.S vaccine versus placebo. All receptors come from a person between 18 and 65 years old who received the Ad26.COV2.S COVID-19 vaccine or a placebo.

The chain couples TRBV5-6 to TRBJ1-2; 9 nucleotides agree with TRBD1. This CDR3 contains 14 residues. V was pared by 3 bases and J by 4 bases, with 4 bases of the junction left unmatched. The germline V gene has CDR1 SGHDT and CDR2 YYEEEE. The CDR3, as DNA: TGTGCCAGCAGCTACAGGGGGCGCGTCTATGGCTACACCTTC. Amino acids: CASSYRGRVYGYTF.

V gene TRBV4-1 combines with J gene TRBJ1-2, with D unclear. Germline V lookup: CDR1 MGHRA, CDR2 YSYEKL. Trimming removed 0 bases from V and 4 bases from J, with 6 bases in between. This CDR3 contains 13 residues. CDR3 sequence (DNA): TGCGCCAGCAGCCAAGAATCTGGCTATGGCTACACCTTC. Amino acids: CASSQESGYGYTF.

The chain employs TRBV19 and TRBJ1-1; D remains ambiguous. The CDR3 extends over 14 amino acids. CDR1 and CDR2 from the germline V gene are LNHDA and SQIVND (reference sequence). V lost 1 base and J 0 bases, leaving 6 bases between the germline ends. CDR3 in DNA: TGTGCCAGTAGTATAGTCACCATGAACACTGAAGCTTTCTTT. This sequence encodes CASSIVTMNTEAFF.

The CDR3 DNA is TGTGCCAGCAGCCGAAGACAGGGGGGCACTGAAGCTTTCTTT. This encodes CASSRRQGGTEAFF. V and J are TRBV7-9 and TRBJ1-1, with TRBD1 matching over 9 bases. This CDR3 is 14 amino acids long. Germline V gene data show CDR1 as SEHNR and CDR2 as FQNEAQ (reference sequence). V lost 5 bases, J lost 4 bases, and 5 bases stayed unmatched. Full variable domain (outside the CDR3, taken from reference TRBV7-9 and TRBJ1-1): DTGVSQNPRHKITKRGQNVTFRCDPISEHNRLYWYRQTLGQGPEFLTYFQNEAQLEKSRLLSDRFSAERPKGSFSTLEIQRTEQGDSAMYLCASSRRQGGTEAFFGQGTRLTVV.

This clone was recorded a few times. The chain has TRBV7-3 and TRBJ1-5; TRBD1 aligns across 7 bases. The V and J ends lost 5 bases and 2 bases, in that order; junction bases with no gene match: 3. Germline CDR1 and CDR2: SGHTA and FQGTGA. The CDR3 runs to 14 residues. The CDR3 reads CASSAGTGNQPQHF. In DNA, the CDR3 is TGTGCCAGCAGCGCAGGGACAGGCAATCAGCCCCAGCATTTT.

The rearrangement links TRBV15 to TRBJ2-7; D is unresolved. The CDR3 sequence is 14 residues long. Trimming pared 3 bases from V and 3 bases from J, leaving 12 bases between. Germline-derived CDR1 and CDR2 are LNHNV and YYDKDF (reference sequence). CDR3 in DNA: TGTGCCACCAGCAGCCCCGGACGGATCTACGAGCAGTACTTC. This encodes CATSSPGRIYEQYF.

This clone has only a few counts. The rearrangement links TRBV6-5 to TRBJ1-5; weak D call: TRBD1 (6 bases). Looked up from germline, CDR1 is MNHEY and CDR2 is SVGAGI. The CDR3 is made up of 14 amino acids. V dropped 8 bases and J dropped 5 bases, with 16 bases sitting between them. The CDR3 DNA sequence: TGTGCCAGCCAAGGGACATCCGACCATCAGCCCCAGCATTTT. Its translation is CASQGTSDHQPQHF.

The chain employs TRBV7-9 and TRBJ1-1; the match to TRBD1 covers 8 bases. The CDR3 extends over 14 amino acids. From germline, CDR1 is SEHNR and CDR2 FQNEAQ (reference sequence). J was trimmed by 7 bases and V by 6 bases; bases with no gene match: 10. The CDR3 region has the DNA TGTGCCAGCAGGCAAACAGGGGGAGCGGATGAAGCTTTCTTT. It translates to CASRQTGGADEAFF.

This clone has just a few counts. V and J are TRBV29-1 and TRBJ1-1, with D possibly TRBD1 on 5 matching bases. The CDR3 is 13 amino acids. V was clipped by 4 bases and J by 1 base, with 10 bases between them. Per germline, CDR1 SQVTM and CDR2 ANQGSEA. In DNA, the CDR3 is TGCAGCGTTGCTGACGGGACGAACACTGAAGCTTTCTTT. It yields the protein CSVADGTNTEAFF.

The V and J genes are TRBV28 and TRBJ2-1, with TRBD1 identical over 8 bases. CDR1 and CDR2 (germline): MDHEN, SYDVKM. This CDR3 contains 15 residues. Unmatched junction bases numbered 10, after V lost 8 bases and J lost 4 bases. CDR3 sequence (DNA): TGTGCCAGCCCCCCGGGAACAGGGGGGTACAATGAGCAGTTCTTC. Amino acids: CASPPGTGGYNEQFF.

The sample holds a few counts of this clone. This CDR3 reads CASSVLGTGSDEQYF. CDR3 in DNA: TGTGCCAGCAGCGTGCTAGGTACAGGGTCCGACGAGCAGTACTTC. The chain couples TRBV7-9 to TRBJ2-7, with a possible D match to TRBD1 (6 bases). The CDR3 length is 15 residues. Germline CDR1 and CDR2: SEHNR and FQNEAQ (reference sequence). The V gene lost 5 bases and the J gene lost 5 bases, with 19 bases spanning the gap.

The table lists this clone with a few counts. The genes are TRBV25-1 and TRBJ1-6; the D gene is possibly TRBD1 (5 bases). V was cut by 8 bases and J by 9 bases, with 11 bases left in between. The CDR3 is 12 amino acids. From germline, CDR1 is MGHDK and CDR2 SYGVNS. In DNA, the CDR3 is TGTGCCAGCGGACATGGCGGTTCACCCCTCCACTTT. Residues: CASGHGGSPLHF.

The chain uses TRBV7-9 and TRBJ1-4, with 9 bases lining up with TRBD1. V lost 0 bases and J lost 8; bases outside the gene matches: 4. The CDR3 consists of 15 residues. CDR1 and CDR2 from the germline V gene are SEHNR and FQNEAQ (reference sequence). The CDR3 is CASSLAGTGYEKLFF. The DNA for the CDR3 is TGTGCCAGCAGCTTAGCTGGGACAGGGTACGAAAAACTGTTTTTT. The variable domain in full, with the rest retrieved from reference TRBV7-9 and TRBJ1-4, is DTGVSQNPRHKITKRGQNVTFRCDPISEHNRLYWYRQTLGQGPEFLTYFQNEAQLEKSRLLSDRFSAERPKGSFSTLEIQRTEQGDSAMYLCASSLAGTGYEKLFFGSGTQLSVL.

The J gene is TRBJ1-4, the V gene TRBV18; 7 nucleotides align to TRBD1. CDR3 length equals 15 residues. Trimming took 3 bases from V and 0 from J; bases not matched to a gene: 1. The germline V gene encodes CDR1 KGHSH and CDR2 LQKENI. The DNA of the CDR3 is TGTGCCAGCTCACCTCAGGGGGCAACTAATGAAAAACTGTTTTTT. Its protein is CASSPQGATNEKLFF. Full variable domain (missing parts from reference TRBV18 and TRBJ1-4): NAGVMQNPRHLVRRRGQEARLRCSPMKGHSHVYWYRQLPEEGLKFMVYLQKENIIDESGMPKERFSAEFPKEGPSILRIQQVVRGDSAAYFCASSPQGATNEKLFFGSGTQLSVL.

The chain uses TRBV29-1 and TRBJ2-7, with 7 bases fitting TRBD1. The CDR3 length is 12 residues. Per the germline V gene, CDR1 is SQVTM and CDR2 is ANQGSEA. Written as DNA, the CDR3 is TGCAGTGCCCAGGGGGTTTCCTACGAGCAGTACTTC. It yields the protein CSAQGVSYEQYF.

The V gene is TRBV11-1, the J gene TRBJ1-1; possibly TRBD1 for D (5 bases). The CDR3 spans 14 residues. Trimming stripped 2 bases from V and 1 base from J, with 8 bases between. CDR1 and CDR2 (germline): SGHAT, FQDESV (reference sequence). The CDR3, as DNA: TGTGCCAGCAGCTTAATGGGGGGGAACACTGAAGCTTTCTTT. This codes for CASSLMGGNTEAFF.

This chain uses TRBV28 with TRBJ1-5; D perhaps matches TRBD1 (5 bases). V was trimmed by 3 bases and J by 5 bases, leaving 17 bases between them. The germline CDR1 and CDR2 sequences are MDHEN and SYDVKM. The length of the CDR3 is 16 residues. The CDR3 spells CASSFRGGVGDQPQHF. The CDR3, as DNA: TGTGCCAGCAGTTTTAGAGGCGGGGTGGGGGATCAGCCCCAGCATTTT.

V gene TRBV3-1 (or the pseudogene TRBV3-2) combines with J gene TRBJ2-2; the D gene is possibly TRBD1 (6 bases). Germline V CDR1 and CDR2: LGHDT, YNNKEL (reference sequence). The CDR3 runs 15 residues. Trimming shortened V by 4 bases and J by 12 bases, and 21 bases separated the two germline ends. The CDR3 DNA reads TGTGCCAGCAGCCCGGACAGAGAGAGCCGTCGAAAGCTGTTTTTT. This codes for CASSPDRESRRKLFF.

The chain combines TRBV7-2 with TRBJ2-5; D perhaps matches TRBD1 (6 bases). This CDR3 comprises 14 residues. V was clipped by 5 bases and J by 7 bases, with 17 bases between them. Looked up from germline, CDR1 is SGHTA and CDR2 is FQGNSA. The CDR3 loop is CASSPGQHRGTQYF. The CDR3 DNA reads TGTGCCAGCAGCCCAGGACAGCACCGCGGGACCCAGTACTTC.

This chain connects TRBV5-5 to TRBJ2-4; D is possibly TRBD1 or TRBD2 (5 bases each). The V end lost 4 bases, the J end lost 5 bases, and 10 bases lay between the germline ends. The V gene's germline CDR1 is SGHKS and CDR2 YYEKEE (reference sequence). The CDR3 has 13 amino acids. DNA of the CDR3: TGTGCCAGCAGCCCCTTGGGGGAAAACATTCAGTACTTC. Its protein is CASSPLGENIQYF.

The chain's CDR3 is CASSPAPVTGYNEQFF. The CDR3 DNA follows: TGTGCCAGCAGCCCCGCCCCCGTGACGGGCTACAATGAGCAGTTCTTC. This sequence joins TRBV7-8 and TRBJ2-1; D gene unclear. Germline V lookup: CDR1 SGHVS, CDR2 FQNEAQ. V dropped 5 bases and J dropped 3 bases, with 17 bases sitting between them. This CDR3 contains 16 residues.

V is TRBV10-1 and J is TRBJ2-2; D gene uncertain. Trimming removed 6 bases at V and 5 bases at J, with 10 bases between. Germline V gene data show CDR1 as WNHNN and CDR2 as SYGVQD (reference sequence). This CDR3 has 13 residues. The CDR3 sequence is CASRGLETGELFF. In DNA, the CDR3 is TGCGCCAGCAGGGGTCTAGAAACCGGGGAGCTGTTTTTT.

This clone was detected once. DNA for the CDR3: TGTGCCAGCAGTTTTAATAGGAACACTGAAGCTTTCTTT. Translated: CASSFNRNTEAFF. The chain recombines TRBV27 with TRBJ1-1; D ambiguous. The CDR3 sequence is 13 residues long. The germline gives CDR1 MNHEY, CDR2 SMNVEV (reference sequence). Trimming left V 3 bases short and J 1 base short, with 6 bases between.